This entry concerns a single T cell receptor beta chain. V dropped 4 bases and J dropped 4; count of bases not matched to a gene: 9. The CDR3 is 16 residues long. Germline V gene data show CDR1 as SGHNT and CDR2 as YYREEE (reference sequence). This specimen comes from a study of blood T cell repertoires in COVID-19. Study at large: In each case, the material was cDNA or gDNA derived from T cells, B-cell-depleted T cells, or PBMCs.

The repertoire was sequenced with immunoSEQ multiplex PCR; TCRdb's copy has only in-frame clones and lacks some. The profile covers around 100,000 clones, with approximately 87% appearing a single time and 7.4% taken by the ten largest. The chain has TRBV5-4 and TRBJ2-5, with 11 bases aligning to TRBD2. The clonotype comes from a human donor with acute or convalescent COVID-19. The donor label of this sample is uncertain. Material for sequencing was peripheral blood. Written as DNA, the CDR3 is TGTGCCAGCAGCCGTACTAGCGGGGGTGGTGGAGAGACCCAGTACTTC. Translating it yields CASSRTSGGGGETQYF.